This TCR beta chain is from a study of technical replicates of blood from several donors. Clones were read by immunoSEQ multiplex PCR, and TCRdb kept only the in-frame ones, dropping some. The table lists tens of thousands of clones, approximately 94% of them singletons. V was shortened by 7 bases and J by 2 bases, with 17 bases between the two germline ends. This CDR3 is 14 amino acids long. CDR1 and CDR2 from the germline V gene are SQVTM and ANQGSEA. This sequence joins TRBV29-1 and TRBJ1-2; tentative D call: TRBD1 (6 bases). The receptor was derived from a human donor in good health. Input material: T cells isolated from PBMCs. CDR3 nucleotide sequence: TGCAGCGCCATACCCGGACAGTCGAACTATGGCTACACCTTC. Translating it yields CSAIPGQSNYGYTF.